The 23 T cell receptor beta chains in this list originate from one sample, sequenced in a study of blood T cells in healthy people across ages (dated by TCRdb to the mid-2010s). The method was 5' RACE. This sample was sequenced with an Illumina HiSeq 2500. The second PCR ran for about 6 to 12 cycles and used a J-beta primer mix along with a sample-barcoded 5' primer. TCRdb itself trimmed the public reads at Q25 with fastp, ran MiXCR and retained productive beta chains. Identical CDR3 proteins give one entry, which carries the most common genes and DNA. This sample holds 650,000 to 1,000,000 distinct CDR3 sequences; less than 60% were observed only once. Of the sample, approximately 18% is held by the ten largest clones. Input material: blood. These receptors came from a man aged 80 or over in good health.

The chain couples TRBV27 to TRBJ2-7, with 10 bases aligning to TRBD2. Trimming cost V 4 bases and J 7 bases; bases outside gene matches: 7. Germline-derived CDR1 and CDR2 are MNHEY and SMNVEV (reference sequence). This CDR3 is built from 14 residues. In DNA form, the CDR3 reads TGTGCCAGCAGTTATAGCGGGAGGAATTCGGAGCAGTACTTC. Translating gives CASSYSGRNSEQYF.

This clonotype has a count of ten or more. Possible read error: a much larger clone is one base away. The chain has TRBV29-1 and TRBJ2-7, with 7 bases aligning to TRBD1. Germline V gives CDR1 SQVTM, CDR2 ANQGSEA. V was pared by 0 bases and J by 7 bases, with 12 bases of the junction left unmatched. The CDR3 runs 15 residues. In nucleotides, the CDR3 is TGCAGCGTTGAAGAGCCCGGACAGGTTTTCGATGAGCAGTACTTC. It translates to CSVEEPGQVFDEQYF.

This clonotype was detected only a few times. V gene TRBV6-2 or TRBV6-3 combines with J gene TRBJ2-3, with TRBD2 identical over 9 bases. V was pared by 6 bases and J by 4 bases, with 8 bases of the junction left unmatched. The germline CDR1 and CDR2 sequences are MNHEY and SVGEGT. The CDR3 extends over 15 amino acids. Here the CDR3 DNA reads TGTGCCAGCAGACAAGCGGGAGGTAGGGCAGATACGCAGTATTTT. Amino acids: CASRQAGGRADTQYF.

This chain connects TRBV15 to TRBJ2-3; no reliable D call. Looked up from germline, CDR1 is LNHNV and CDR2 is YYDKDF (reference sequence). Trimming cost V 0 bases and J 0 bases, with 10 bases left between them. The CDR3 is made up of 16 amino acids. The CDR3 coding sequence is TGTGCCACCAGCAGAGATCCAGACACTAGCACAGATACGCAGTATTTT. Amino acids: CATSRDPDTSTDTQYF.

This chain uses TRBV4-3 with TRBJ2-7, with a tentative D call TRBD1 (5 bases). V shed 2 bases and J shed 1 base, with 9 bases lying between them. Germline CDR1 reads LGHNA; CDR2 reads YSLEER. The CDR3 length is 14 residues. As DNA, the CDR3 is TGCGCCAGCAGCCAACAGACAGATTCCTACGAGCAGTACTTC. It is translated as CASSQQTDSYEQYF.

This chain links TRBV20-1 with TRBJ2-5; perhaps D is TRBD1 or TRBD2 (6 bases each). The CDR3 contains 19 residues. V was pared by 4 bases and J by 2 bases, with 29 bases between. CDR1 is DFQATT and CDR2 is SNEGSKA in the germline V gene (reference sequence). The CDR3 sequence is CSANPLVMAGGTKQETQYF. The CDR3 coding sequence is TGCAGTGCTAACCCGCTAGTTATGGCGGGCGGGACAAAGCAAGAGACCCAGTACTTC.

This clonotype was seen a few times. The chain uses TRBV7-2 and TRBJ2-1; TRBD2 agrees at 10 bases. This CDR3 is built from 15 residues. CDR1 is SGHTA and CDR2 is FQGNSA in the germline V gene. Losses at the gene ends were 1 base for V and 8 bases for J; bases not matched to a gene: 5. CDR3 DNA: TGTGCCAGCAGCTTAGTGGCTAGCGGGAGCCATGAGCAGTTCTTC. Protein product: CASSLVASGSHEQFF.

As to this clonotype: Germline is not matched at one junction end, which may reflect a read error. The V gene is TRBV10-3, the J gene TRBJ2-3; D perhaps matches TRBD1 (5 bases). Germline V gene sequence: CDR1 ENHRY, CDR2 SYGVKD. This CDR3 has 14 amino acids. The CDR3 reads CVIRADLSTDTQYF. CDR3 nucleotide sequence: TGTGTCATCAGGGCTGACTTAAGCACAGATACGCAGTATTTT.

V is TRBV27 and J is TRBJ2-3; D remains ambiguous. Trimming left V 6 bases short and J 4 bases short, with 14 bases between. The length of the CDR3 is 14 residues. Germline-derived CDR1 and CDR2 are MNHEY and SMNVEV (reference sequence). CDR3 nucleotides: TGTGCCAGCAGGTCGTTAGGGCCCGCAGATACGCAGTATTTT. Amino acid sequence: CASRSLGPADTQYF.

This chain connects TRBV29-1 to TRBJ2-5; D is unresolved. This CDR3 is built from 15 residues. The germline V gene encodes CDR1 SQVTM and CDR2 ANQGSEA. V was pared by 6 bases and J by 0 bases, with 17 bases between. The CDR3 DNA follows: TGCAGCGTACCCCCGGAAACTCACTACCAAGAGACCCAGTACTTC. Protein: CSVPPETHYQETQYF.

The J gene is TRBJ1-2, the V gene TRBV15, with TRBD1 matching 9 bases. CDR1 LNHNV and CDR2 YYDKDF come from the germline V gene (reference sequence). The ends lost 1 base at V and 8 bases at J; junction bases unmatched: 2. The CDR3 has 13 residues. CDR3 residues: CATSRGTGEGYTF. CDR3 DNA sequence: TGTGCCACCAGCAGAGGGACAGGGGAAGGCTACACCTTC.

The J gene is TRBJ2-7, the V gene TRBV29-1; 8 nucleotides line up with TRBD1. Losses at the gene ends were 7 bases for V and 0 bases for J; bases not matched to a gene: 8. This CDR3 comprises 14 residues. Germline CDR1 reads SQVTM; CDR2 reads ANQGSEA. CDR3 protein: CSALPTGDSYEQYF. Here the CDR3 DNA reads TGCAGCGCCCTGCCGACAGGGGACTCCTACGAGCAGTACTTC.

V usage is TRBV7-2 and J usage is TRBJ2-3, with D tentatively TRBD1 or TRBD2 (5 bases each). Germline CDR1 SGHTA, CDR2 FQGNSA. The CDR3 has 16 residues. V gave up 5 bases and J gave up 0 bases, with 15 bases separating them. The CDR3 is CASSILGTASTDTQYF. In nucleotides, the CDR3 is TGTGCCAGCAGCATTCTAGGGACGGCTAGCACAGATACGCAGTATTTT. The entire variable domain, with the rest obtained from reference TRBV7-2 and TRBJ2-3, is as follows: GAGVSQSPSNKVTEKGKDVELRCDPISGHTALYWYRQSLGQGLEFLIYFQGNSAPDKSGLPSDRFSAERTGGSVSTLTIQRTQQEDSAVYLCASSILGTASTDTQYFGPGTRLTVL.

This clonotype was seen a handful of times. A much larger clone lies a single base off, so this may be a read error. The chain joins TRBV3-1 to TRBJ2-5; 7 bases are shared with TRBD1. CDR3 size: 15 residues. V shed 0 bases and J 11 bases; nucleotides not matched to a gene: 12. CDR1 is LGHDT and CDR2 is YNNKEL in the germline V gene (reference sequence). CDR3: CASSQDGDSSDEQYF. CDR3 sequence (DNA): TGTGCCAGCAGCCAAGACGGGGACAGTAGCGATGAGCAGTACTTC.

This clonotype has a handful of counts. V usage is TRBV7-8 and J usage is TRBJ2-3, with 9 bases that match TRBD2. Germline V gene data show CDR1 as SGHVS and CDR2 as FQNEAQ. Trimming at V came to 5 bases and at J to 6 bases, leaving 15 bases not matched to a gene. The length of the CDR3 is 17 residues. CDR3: CASSTGLAERLGDTQYF. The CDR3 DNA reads TGTGCCAGCAGCACGGGACTAGCAGAACGACTTGGCGATACGCAGTATTTT.

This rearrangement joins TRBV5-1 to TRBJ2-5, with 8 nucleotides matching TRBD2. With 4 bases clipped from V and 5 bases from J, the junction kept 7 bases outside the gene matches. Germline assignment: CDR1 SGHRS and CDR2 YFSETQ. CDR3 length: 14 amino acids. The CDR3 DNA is TGCGCCAGCAGCGAGGGGACTAGGCGGGAGACCCAGTACTTC. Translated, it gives CASSEGTRRETQYF.

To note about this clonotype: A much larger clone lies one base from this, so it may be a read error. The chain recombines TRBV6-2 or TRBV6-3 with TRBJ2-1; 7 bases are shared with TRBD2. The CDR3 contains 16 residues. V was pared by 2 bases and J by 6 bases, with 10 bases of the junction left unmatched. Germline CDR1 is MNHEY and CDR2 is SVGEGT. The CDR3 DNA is TGTGCCAGCAGTTACGGGGAGGGAGGGCCTCCCAATGAGCAGTTCTTC. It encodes CASSYGEGGPPNEQFF.

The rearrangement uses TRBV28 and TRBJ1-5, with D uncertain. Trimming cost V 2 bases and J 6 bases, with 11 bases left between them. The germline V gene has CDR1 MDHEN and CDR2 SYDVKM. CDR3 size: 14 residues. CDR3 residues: CASSLQAEVQPQHF. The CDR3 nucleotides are TGTGCCAGCAGTTTACAGGCTGAGGTTCAGCCCCAGCATTTT. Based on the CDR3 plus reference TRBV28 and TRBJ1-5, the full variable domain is DVKVTQSSRYLVKRTGEKVFLECVQDMDHENMFWYRQDPGLGLRLIYFSYDVKMKEKGDIPEGYSVSREKKERFSLILESASTNQTSMYLCASSLQAEVQPQHFGDGTRLSIL.

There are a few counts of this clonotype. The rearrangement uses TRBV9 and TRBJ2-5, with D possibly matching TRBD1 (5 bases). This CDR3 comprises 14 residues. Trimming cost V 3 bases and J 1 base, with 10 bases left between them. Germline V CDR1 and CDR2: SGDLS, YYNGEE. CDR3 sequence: CASSAGHFQETQYF. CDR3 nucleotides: TGTGCCAGCAGCGCCGGACACTTCCAAGAGACCCAGTACTTC.

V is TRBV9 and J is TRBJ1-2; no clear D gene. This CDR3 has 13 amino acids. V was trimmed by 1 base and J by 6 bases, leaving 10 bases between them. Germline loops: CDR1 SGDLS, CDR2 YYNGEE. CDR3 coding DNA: TGTGCCAGCAGCGTAAGGGCAGCCAATGGCTACACCTTC. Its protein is CASSVRAANGYTF.

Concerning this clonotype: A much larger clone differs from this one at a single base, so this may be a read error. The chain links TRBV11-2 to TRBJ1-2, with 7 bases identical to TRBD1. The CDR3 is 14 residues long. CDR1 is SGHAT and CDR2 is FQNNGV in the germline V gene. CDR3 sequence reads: CAISLGDSYYGYTF. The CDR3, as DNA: TGTGCCATCAGCTTGGGGGACAGCTACTATGGCTACACCTTC.

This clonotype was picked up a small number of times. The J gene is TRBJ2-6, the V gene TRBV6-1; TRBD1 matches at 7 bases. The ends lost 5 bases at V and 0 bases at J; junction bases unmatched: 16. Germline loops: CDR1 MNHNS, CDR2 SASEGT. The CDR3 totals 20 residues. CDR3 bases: TGTGCCAGCAGTAGAGCTATGACAGGGCCTCTGAACTCTGGGGCCAACGTCCTGACTTTC. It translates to CASSRAMTGPLNSGANVLTF.

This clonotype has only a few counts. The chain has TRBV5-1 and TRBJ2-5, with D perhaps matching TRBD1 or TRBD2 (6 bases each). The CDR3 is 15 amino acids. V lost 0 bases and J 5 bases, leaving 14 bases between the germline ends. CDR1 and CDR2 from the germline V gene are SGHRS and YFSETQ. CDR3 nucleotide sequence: TGCGCCAGCAGCTTGGTACAGGGAGGTGTGGAGACCCAGTACTTC. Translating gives CASSLVQGGVETQYF.